This record covers a single T cell receptor (beta chain). Coverage ceases 3 residues before the CDR3 finishes, and the germline J gene fills in the end. The sample comes from a study of T cells in women clearing cervical HPV infection. Here immunoSEQ multiplex PCR was the method, and the copy in TCRdb shows in-frame clones only, minus some. This sample's table has 36,000 or so clones. The CDR3 is 15 residues long. The V gene's germline CDR1 is DFQATT and CDR2 SNEGSKA (reference sequence). V was shortened by 6 bases and J by 0 bases, with 17 bases between the two germline ends. Material for sequencing was blood buffy coat. The TCR was taken from a woman aged 18 to 75 with a cervical HPV16 infection that either progressed to CIN3+ or cleared (not recorded which). The rearrangement joins TRBV20-1 to TRBJ2-5, with a tentative D call TRBD2 (6 bases). CDR3 in amino acids: CSAKRDSGNQETQYF. The sequenced CDR3 bases are TGCAGTGCCAAACGGGACTCAGGGAACCAAGAGACC.